This T cell receptor (beta chain) was observed in a study of OX40 agonist ivuxolimab in advanced cancers. Study conclusions and caveats: With doses of 0.1 to 3.0 mg/kg, CD4+ and CD8+ blood T cells had undergone clonal expansion by week 6.

Generated by immunoSEQ multiplex PCR, the TCRdb table keeps only in-frame clones and is missing some. The sample has around 80,000 clones; about 85% are singletons. Concerning this clone itself: The antigen remains undetermined.

The CDR3 sequence is 18 residues long. From germline, CDR1 is MDHEN and CDR2 SYDVKM. Germline trimming cut 2 bases from V and 2 bases from J; bases unmatched to any gene: 14. V gene TRBV28 combines with J gene TRBJ2-7; TRBD1 matches at 8 bases. This TCR was recovered from an adult with an advanced solid tumor such as melanoma, head and neck, liver or kidney cancer. The sequenced sample was CD4+ or CD8+ T cells sorted from blood, obtained in a trial of the OX40 agonist ivuxolimab. The CDR3 is CASSLPRSDRGHTYEQYF. The CDR3 DNA reads as TGTGCCAGCAGTTTACCACGATCCGACAGGGGACACACCTACGAGCAGTACTTC.